This T cell receptor (beta chain) emerged from a study of T cells in women clearing cervical HPV infection. Study at large: Case blood drawn at lesion detection; control blood after infection cleared. For cases, blood was sampled a median about 150 days after lesion detection, interquartile range about 90 to 200 days. Broader study findings: T-cell numbers per sample were unknown and may explain richness differences.

On this clone itself: What it binds is unknown. The read finishes 3 residues shy of the CDR3 end, and the germline J gene is used to complete it. Other nucleotide sequences in the sample specify the same CDR3.

Produced via immunoSEQ multiplex PCR; TCRdb's table is partial and in-frame only. Recorded for this sample: about 23,000 clones. CDR3 length: 15 amino acids. V was pared by 0 bases and J by 0 bases, with 6 bases between. CDR1 and CDR2 (germline): SGHRS, YFSETQ. Sequenced material: blood buffy coat. This clonotype was sampled from a woman aged 18-70 years with a cervical HPV16 infection that either progressed to CIN3+ or cleared (not recorded which). This chain connects TRBV5-1 to TRBJ1-4; unclear D gene. The covered CDR3 bases are TGCGCCAGCAGCTTGGCCGGGGCAACTAATGAAAAA. This encodes CASSLAGATNEK. The entire CDR3 reads CASSLAGATNEKLFF.